A selection of T cell receptor beta chains follows, all from one sample in a study of blood T cell repertoires in COVID-19. Data came from immunoSEQ multiplex PCR; TCRdb stores just in-frame clones and leaves some out. The data hold about 180,000 clones, with around 87% observed a single time. The sample taken for sequencing was peripheral blood. The receptors were gathered from a man aged 35 to 55 with active or convalescent COVID-19. CDR3s include the opening cysteine and the closing phenylalanine or tryptophan. The D gene is left open where the match is weak. Clone size is stated in some rows and not others, as once, few, many or a class when expanded.

CDR3 length | J gene | D gene | clone size | V gene | CDR3 DNA | CDR3 protein
15 | TRBJ1-2 | TRBD1 | once | TRBV5-1 | TGCGCCAGCAGCTTTTCTCGGGGACAGGGATATGGCTACACCTTC | CASSFSRGQGYGYTF
14 | TRBJ2-5 | . | . | TRBV18 | TGTGCCAGCTCACCACGGGGGGGCCTGGAGACCCAGTACTTC | CASSPRGGLETQYF
12 | TRBJ1-1 | . | . | TRBV30 | TGTGCCTGGAAAGGGGAGGAGACTGAAGCTTTCTTT | CAWKGEETEAFF
15 | TRBJ1-6 | . | . | TRBV25-1 | TGTGCCAGCAGTGAATGGGAGTTGACAGGTTCACCCCTCCACTTT | CASSEWELTGSPLHF
15 | TRBJ2-3 | TRBD1 | . | TRBV28 | TGTGCCAGCAGTCGACGGACAGGGGGCACAGATACGCAGTATTTT | CASSRRTGGTDTQYF
15 | TRBJ1-5 | TRBD1 | . | TRBV28 | TGTGCCAGCAGCCCGACAGGGTCCGAGTATCAGCCCCAGCATTTT | CASSPTGSEYQPQHF
13 | TRBJ2-7 | TRBD1 | . | TRBV28 | TGTGCCAGCACGGACAGGAGCTCCTACGAGCAGTACTTC | CASTDRSSYEQYF
14 | TRBJ1-1 | . | . | TRBV2 | TGTGCCAGCAATTTACAGGGCCCGGGAACTGAAGCTTTCTTT | CASNLQGPGTEAFF
15 | TRBJ2-5 | TRBD1 | once | TRBV19 | TGTGCCAGTAGTATAGTTGGGACAGGTATGGAGACCCAGTACTTC | CASSIVGTGMETQYF
16 | TRBJ2-2 | . | . | TRBV4-1 | TGCGCCAGCAGCCAAGACGCGGCTACGAACACCGGGGAGCTGTTTTTT | CASSQDAATNTGELFF
13 | TRBJ1-1 | . | few | TRBV2 | TGTGCCAGCAGTGCGGACAGCAACACTGAAGCTTTCTTT | CASSADSNTEAFF
13 | TRBJ1-1 | . | . | TRBV3-1/TRBV3-2 | TGTGCCAGCAGCCCTCGGTGGAACACTGAAGCTTTCTTT | CASSPRWNTEAFF
12 | TRBJ2-2 | TRBD1 | . | TRBV7-6 | TGTGCCAGCAGCTTAGTCGGGACAGCGCTGTTTTTT | CASSLVGTALFF
14 | TRBJ1-2 | TRBD1 | . | TRBV9 | TGTGCCAGCAGCGCTGGGACAGGGGTTTATGGCTACACCTTC | CASSAGTGVYGYTF
15 | TRBJ1-1 | . | . | TRBV18 | TGTGCCAGCTCACCCATTGACTCCGCGAACACTGAAGCTTTCTTT | CASSPIDSANTEAFF
11 | TRBJ2-5 | TRBD2 | once | TRBV2 | TGTGCCAGCACCGGGGGGGAGACCCAGTACTTC | CASTGGETQYF
14 | TRBJ2-7 | TRBD1 | . | TRBV5-1 | TGCGCCAGCCAGAACGGGGACAGACACTACGAGCAGTACTTC | CASQNGDRHYEQYF
15 | TRBJ1-5 | . | . | TRBV6-5 | TGTGCCAGCAGTTACTCAAGCAACAGTAATCAGCCCCAGCATTTT | CASSYSSNSNQPQHF
13 | TRBJ1-2 | TRBD1 | . | TRBV30 | TGTGCCTGGGCCGGGACAGCGAACTATGGCTACACCTTC | CAWAGTANYGYTF
16 | TRBJ1-5 | . | . | TRBV2 | TGTGCCAGCAGGGGGCAGGGTCGAGGTGGCAATCAGCCCCAGCATTTT | CASRGQGRGGNQPQHF
14 | TRBJ1-2 | TRBD1 | . | TRBV7-2 | TGTGCCAGCAGCCTCACGACAGGGGGCAACGGCTACACCTTC | CASSLTTGGNGYTF
16 | TRBJ2-3 | TRBD2 | once | TRBV15 | TGTGCCACCAGCAGAGCAGCCAGCGGGGTAACAGATACGCAGTATTTT | CATSRAASGVTDTQYF
16 | TRBJ2-7 | TRBD1 | . | TRBV25-1 | TGTGCCAGCAGTGAACCCCCGGGACAGGGCTCGGGTGAGCAGTACTTC | CASSEPPGQGSGEQYF